Listed here is a single T cell receptor (beta chain). As yet, its antigen is unknown. Clones were read by immunoSEQ multiplex PCR, and TCRdb kept only the in-frame ones, dropping some. The table shows more than 2,000,000 clones, with over 85% occurring only once. These data originate in a study of shared clonotypes between healthy human individuals. Across the study: The donors, two women and three men, were aged 18 to 49. Points from the study as a whole: Non-shared clonotypes showed lower generation probabilities than clonotypes common to all four donors.

Per the germline V gene, CDR1 is SGDLS and CDR2 is YYNGEE. Trimming removed 4 bases at V and 4 bases at J, with 17 bases between. This CDR3 is 16 amino acids long. The V call is TRBV9, the J call TRBJ1-4; the D gene is possibly TRBD1 (6 bases). This clonotype originated in a man aged 18 to 29 in good health. Some clones in this sample may be carry-over from other donors' samples. The sequencing sample was made of naive CD4+ T cells from PBMCs. Subset here: CD45RA+ positively selected. CDR3 in DNA: TGTGCCAGCAGCCCTTCGGGGGGGCAGTATAATGAAAAACTGTTTTTT. Residues: CASSPSGGQYNEKLFF.